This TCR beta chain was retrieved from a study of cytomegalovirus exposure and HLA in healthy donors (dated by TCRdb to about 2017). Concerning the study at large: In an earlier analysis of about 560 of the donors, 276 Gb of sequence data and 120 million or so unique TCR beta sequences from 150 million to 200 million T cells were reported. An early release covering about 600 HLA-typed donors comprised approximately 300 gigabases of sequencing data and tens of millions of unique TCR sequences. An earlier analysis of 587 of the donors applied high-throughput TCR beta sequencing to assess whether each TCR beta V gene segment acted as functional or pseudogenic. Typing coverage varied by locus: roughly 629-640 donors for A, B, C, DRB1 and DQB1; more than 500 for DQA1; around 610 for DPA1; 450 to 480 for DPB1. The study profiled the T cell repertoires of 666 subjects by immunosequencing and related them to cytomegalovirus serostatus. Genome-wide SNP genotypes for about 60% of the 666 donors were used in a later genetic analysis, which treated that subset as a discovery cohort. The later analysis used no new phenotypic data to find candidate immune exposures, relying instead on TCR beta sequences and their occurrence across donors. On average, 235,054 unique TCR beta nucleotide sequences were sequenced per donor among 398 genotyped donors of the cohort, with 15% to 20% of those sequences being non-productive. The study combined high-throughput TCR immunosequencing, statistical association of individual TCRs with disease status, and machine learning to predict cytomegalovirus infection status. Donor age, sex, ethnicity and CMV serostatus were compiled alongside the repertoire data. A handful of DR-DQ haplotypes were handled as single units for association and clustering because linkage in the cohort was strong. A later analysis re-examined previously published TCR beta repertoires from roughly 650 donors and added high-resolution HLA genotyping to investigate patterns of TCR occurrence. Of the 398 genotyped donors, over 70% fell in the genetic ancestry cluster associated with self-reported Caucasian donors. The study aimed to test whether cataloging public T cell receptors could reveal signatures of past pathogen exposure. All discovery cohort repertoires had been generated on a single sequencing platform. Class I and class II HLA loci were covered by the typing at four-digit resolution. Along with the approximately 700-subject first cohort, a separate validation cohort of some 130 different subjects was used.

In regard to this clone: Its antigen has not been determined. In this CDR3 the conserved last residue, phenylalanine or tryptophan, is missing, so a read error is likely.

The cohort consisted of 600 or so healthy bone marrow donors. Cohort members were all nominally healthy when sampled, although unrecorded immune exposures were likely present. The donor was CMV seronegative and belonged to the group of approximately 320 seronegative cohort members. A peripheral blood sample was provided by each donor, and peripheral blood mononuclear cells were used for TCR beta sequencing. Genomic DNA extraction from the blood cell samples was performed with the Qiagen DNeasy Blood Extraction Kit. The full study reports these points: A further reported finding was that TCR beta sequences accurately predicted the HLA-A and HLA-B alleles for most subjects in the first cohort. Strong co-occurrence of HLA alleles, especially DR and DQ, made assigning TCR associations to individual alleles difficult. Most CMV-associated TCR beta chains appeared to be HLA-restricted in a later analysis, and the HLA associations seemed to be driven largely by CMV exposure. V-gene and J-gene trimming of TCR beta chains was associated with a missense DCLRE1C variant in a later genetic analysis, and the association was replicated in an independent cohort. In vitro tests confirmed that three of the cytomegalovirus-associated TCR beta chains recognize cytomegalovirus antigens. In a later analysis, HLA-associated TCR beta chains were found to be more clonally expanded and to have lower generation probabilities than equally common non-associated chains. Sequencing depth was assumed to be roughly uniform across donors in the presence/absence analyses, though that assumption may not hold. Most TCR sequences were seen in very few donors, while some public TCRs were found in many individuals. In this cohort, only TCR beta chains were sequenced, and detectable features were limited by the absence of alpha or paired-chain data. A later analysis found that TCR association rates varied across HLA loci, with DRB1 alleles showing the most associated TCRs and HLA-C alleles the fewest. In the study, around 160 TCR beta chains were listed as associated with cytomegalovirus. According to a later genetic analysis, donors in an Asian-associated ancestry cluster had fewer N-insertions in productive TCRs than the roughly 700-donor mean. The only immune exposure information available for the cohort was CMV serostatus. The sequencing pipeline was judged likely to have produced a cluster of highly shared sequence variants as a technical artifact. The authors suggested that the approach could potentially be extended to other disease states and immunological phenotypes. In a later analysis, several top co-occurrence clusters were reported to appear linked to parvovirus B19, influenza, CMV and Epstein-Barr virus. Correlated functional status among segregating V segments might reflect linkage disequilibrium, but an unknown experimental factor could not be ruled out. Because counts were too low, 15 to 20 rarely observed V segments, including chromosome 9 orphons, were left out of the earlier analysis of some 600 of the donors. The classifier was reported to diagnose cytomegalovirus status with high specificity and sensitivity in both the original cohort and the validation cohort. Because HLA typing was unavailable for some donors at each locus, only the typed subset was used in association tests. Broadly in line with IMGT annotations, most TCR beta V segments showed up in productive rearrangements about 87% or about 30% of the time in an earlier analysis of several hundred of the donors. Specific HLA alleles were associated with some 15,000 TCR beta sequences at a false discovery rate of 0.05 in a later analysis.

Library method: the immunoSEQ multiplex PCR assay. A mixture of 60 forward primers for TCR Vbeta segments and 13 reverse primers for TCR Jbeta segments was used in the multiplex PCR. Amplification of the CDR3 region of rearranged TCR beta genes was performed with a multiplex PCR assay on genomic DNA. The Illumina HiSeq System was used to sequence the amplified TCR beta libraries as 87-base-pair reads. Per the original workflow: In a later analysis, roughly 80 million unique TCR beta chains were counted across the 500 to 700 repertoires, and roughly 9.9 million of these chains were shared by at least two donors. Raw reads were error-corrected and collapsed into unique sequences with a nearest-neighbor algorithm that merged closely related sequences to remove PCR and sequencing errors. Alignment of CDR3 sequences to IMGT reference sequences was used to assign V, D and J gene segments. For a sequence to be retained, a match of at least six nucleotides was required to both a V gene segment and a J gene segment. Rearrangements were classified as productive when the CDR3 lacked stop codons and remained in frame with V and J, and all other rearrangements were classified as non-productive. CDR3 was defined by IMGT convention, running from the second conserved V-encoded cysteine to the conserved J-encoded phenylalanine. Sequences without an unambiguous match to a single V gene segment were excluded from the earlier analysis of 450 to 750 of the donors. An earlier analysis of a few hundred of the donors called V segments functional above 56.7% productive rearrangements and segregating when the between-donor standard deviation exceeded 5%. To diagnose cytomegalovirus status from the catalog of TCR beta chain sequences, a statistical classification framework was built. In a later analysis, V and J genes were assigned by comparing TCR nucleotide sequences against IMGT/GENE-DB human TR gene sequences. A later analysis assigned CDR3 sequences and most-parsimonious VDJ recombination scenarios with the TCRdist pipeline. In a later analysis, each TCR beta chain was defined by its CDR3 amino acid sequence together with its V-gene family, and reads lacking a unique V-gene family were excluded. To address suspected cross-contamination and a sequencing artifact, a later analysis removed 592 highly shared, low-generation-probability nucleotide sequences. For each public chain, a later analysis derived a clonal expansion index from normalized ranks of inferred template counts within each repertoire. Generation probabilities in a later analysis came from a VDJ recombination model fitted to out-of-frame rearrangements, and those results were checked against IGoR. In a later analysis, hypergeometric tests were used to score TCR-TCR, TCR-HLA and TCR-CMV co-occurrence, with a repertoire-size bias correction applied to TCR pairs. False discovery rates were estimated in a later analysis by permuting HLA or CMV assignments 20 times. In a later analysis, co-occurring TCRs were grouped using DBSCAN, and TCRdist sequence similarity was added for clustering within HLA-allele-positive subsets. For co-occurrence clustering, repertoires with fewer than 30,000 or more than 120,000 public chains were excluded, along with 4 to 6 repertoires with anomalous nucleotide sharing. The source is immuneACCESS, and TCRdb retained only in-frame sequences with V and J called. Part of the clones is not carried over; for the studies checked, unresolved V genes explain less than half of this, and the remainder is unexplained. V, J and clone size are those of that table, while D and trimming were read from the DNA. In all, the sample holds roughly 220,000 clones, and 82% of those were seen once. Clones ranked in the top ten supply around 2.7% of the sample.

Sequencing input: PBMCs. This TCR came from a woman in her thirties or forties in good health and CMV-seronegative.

The CDR3 has the sequence CASSLLDRPLYGYTL. The DNA reads as follows: TGTGCCAGCAGCTTACTGGACAGGCCCCTTTATGGCTACACCCTC. The rearranged chain carries TRBV5-5 and TRBJ1-2, with 7 bases matching TRBD1. From its first to its last residue, the CDR3 has 15 amino acids. Only the CDR3 DNA stays, 45 bases, in frame from base 1. Relative to germline, V is missing 2 bases and J is missing 5 bases, with 9 bases of the junction outside any gene match. From the germline V gene (reference sequence), CDR1 is SGHKS and CDR2 is YYEKEE.